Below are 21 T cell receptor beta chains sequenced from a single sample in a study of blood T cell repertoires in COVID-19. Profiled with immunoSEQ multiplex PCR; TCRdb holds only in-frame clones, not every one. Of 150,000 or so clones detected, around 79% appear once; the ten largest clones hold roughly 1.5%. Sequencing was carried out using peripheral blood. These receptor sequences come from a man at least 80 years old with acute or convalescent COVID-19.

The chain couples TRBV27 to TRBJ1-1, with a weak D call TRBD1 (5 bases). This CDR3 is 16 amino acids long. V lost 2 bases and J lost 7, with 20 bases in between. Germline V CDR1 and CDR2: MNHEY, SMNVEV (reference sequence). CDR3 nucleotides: TGTGCCAGCAGTTTACGAACAGGCGCCGGAGCCCGTGAAGCTTTCTTT. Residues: CASSLRTGAGAREAFF.

CDR3 coding DNA: TGTGCCAGCACAGGGGAGGGCCACTATGGCTACACCTTC. Protein product: CASTGEGHYGYTF. V and J are TRBV27 and TRBJ1-2; D possibly corresponds to TRBD1 (6 bases). Between the trimmed V and J ends, which lost 7 bases and 3 bases, there was a span of 12 bases. Per the germline V gene, CDR1 is MNHEY and CDR2 is SMNVEV (reference sequence). The CDR3 consists of 13 residues.

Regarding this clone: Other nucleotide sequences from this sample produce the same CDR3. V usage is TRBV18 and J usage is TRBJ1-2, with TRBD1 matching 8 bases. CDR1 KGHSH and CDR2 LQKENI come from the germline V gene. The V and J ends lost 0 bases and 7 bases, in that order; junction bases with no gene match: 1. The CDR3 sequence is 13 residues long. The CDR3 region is CASSPPDRVGYTF. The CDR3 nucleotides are TGTGCCAGCTCACCACCGGACAGGGTTGGCTACACCTTC.

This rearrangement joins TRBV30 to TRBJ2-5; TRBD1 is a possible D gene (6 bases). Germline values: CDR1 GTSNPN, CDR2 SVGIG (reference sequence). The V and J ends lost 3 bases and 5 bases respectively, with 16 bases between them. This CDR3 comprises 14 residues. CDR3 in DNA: TGTGCCTGGAGGGGGGCCAGTTTTTATGAGACCCAGTACTTC. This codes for CAWRGASFYETQYF.

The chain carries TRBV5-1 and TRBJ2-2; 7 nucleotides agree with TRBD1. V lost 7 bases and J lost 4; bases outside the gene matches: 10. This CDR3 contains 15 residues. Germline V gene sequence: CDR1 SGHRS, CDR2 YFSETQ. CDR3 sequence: CASGTGTVGTGELFF. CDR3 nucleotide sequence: TGCGCCAGCGGGACCGGGACAGTAGGCACCGGGGAGCTGTTTTTT.

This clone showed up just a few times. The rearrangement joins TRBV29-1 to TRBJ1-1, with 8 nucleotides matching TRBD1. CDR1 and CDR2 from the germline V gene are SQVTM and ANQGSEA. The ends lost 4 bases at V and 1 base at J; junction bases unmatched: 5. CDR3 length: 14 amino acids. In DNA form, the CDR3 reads TGCAGCGTTGCCTTAACAGGGGGGAACACTGAAGCTTTCTTT. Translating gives CSVALTGGNTEAFF.

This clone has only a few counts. The CDR3 DNA is TGTGCCAGCAGCCCGGGACTTCCGAACACCGGGGAGCTGTTTTTT. Amino acid sequence: CASSPGLPNTGELFF. V and J are TRBV7-9 and TRBJ2-2; a possible D gene is TRBD2 (6 bases). The length of the CDR3 is 15 residues. Trimming pared 5 bases from V and 0 bases from J, leaving 10 bases between. CDR1 SEHNR and CDR2 FQNEAQ come from the germline V gene (reference sequence).

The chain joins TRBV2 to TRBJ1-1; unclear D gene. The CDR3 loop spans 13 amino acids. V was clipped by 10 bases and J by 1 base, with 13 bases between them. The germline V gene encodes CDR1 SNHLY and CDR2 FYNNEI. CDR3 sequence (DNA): TGTGCCATTATACAGAGAACGAACACTGAAGCTTTCTTT. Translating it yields CAIIQRTNTEAFF.

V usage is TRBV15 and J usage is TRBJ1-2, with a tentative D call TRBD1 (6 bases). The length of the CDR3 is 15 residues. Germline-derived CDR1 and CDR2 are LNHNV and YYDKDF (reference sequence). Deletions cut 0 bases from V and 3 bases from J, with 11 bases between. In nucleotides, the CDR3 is TGTGCCACCAGCAGAGATGTGAGGACAGACTATGGCTACACCTTC. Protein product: CATSRDVRTDYGYTF.

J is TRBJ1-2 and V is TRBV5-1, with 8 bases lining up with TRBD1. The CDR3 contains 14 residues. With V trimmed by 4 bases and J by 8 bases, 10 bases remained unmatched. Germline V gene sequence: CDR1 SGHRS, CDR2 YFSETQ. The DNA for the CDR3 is TGCGCCAGCAGCAAGACCGGGACAGGAGAAGGCTACACCTTC. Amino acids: CASSKTGTGEGYTF.

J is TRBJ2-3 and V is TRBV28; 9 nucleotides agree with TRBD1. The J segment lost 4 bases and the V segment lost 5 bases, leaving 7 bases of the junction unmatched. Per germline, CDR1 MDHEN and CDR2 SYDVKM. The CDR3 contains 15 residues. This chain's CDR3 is CASSLTGGWADTQYF. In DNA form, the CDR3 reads TGTGCCAGCAGTCTGACAGGGGGTTGGGCAGATACGCAGTATTTT. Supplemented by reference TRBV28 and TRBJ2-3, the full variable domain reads DVKVTQSSRYLVKRTGEKVFLECVQDMDHENMFWYRQDPGLGLRLIYFSYDVKMKEKGDIPEGYSVSREKKERFSLILESASTNQTSMYLCASSLTGGWADTQYFGPGTRLTVL.

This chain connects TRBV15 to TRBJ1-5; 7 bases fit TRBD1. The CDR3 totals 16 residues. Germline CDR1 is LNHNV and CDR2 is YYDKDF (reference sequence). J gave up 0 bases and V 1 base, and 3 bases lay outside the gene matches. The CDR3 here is CATSRGGTDSNQPQHF. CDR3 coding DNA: TGTGCCACCAGCAGAGGTGGGACAGATAGCAATCAGCCCCAGCATTTT.

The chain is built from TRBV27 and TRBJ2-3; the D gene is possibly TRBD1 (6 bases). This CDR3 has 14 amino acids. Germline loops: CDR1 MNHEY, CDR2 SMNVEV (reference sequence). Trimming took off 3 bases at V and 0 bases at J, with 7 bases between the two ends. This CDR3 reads CASSFTGSTDTQYF. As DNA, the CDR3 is TGTGCCAGCAGTTTCACAGGGAGCACAGATACGCAGTATTTT.

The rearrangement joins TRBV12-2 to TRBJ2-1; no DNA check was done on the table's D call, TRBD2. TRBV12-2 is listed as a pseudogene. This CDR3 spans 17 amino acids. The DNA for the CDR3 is TGTGCAAGTCGCTTCTTACCGGGACTAGCGGGGGGGAAAGAGCAGTTCTTC. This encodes CASRFLPGLAGGKEQFF.

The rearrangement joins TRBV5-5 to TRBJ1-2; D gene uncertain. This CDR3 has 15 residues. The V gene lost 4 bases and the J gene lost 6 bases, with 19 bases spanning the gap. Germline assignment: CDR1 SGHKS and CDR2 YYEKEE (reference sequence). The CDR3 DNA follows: TGTGCCAGCAGCAACCCCTCAAGATTGAGGGATGGCTACACCTTC. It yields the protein CASSNPSRLRDGYTF.

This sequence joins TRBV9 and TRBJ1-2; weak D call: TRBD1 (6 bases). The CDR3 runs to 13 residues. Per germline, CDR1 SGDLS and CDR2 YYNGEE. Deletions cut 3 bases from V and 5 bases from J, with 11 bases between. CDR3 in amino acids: CASSDGGGYGYTF. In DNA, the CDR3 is TGTGCCAGCAGCGATGGGGGCGGGTATGGCTACACCTTC.

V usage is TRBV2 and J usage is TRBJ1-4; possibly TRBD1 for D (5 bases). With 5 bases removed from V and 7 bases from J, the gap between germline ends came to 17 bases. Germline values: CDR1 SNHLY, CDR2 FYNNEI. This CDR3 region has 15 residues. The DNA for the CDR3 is TGTGCCAGCAGTAGGGGAGGGGCGCGGGGTGAAAAACTGTTTTTT. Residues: CASSRGGARGEKLFF.

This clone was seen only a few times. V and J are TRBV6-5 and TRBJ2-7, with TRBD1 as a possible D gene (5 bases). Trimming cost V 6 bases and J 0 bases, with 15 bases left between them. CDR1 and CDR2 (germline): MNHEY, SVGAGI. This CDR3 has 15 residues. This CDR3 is CASRQGGDSSYEQYF. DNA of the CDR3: TGTGCCAGCAGGCAGGGCGGTGATAGCTCCTACGAGCAGTACTTC.

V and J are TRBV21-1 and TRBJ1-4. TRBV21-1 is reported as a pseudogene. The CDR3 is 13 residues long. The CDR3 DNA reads TGTGCCAGCAGCAAATCAGGATCGGGGGAACTGTTTTTT. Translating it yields CASSKSGSGELFF.

The CDR3 DNA is TGTGCCAGCAGTAAACCGGGACAGGGGCGCTGGCAGTACTTC. It yields the protein CASSKPGQGRWQYF. The rearrangement joins TRBV6-5 to TRBJ2-7; 10 positions agree with TRBD1. The CDR3 extends over 14 amino acids. Germline lookup yields CDR1 MNHEY and CDR2 SVGAGI. V shed 5 bases, J shed 9 bases, and the junction held 10 bases outside the gene matches.

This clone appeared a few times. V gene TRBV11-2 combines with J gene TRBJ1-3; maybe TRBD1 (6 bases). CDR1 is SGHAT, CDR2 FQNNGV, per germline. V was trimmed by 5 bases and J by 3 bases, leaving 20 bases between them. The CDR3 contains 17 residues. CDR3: CASSPLGVRGSGNTIYF. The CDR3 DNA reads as TGTGCCAGCAGCCCCCTCGGGGTCAGGGGAAGTGGAAACACCATATATTTT.